The clone carrying this T cell receptor (beta chain) has a handful of counts. The sample comes from a study of blood T cell repertoires in COVID-19. Study-level information: COVID-19 samples collected from the United States, Italy and Spain covered acute and convalescent phases. PBMCs, B-cell-depleted T cells, or T cells were the source of the cDNA or gDNA that made up the material.

Germline CDR1 reads MDHEN; CDR2 reads SYDVKM. V was pared by 6 bases and J by 3 bases, with 23 bases between. The CDR3 loop spans 17 amino acids. In the source study's methods: Reference gene primer amplification gave estimated nucleated cell counts. Profiled with immunoSEQ multiplex PCR; TCRdb holds only in-frame clones, not every one. Clone size and V and J calls were adopted from that table, with D and trimming inferred from the DNA. The sample has around 110,000 clones, about 82% seen once. Enrollment of patients from Seattle took place during active infection, with longitudinal follow-up. The clonotype was recovered from an elderly man with COVID-19, enrolled during active disease. The sample comprised peripheral blood. This chain links TRBV28 with TRBJ1-2; tentatively, D is TRBD1 (5 bases). The CDR3 is CASRYPPAGGVHYGYTF. CDR3 bases: TGTGCCAGCAGATACCCCCCCGCGGGGGGAGTTCACTATGGCTACACCTTC.